Below, one TCR beta chain is given with its context. There are 15 residues in the CDR3. Germline CDR1 SGHTA, CDR2 FQGNSA. Trimming shortened V by 1 base and J by 2 bases, and 12 bases separated the two germline ends. The source of the sample is a study of blood T cell repertoires in COVID-19. Background on the study: Material from acute and convalescent COVID-19 was sourced from the United States, Italy and Spain. PBMCs, B-cell-depleted T cells, or T cells provided the cDNA or gDNA that made up the material.

The protocol was immunoSEQ multiplex PCR, while the TCRdb copy is restricted to in-frame clones and leaves out a portion. Of around 140,000 clones listed, less than 85% are singletons. This receptor was obtained from a woman aged 80 or older with acute or convalescent COVID-19. Sequenced input: peripheral blood. This rearrangement joins TRBV7-2 to TRBJ2-7; D perhaps matches TRBD2 (6 bases). CDR3 bases: TGTGCCAGCAGCTTAGGGGTAGCGGATCCCTACGAGCAGTACTTC. It specifies CASSLGVADPYEQYF.